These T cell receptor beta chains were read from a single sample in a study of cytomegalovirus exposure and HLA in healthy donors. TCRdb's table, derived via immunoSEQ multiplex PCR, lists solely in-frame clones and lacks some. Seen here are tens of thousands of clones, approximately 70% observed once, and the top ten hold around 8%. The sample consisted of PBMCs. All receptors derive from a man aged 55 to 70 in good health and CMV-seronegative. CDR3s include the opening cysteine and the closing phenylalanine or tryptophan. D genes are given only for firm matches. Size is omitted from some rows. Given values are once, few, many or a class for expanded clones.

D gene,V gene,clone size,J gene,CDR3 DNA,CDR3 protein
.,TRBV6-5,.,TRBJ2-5,TGTGCCAGCAGTTCCTACCATGCGGGCCAAGAGACCCAGTACTTC,CASSSYHAGQETQYF
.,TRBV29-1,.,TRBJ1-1,TGCAGCGTTGAATTTCGTGCATCAAGGGAAAGGGGAGCTTTCTTT,CSVEFRASRERGAFF
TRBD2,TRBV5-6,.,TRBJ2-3,TGTGCCAGCAGCCAACCGCTAGCGGCGCCTCTAACTAGCACAGATACGCAGTATTTT,CASSQPLAAPLTSTDTQYF
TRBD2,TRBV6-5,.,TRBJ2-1,TGTGCCAGCAGAACCGGGACTAGTTACAATGAGCAGTTCTTC,CASRTGTSYNEQFF
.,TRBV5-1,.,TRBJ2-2,TGCGCCAGCAGCTTCCCCGGGGGAGCGGGGAACACCGGGGAGCTGTTTTTT,CASSFPGGAGNTGELFF
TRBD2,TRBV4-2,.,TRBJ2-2,TGTGCCAGCAGCCAACCAGAGCGGGAGGGCGGGGAGCTGTTTTTT,CASSQPEREGGELFF
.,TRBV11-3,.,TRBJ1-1,TGTGCCAGCAGCTTAGAGCAGGGTACTGAAGCTTTCTTT,CASSLEQGTEAFF
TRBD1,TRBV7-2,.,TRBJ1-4,TGTGCCAGCAGCCCTACAGGGGGGACTAATGAAAAACTGTTTTTT,CASSPTGGTNEKLFF
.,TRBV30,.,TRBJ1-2,TGTGCCTGGAGGGCGGGCAGGGAAAGGGGGGGCTACACCTTC,CAWRAGRERGGYTF
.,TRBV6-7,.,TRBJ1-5,TGTGCCAGCAGTTCTGGGGAGGGGGGAAGCAATCAGCCCCAGCATTTT,CASSSGEGGSNQPQHF
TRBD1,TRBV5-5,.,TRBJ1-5,TGTGCCAGCAGCTATGGACAGGAACGTTATAGCAATCAGCCCCAGCATTTT,CASSYGQERYSNQPQHF
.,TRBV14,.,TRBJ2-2,TGTGCCAGCAGCCGAGGCACCGGGGAGCTGTTTTTT,CASSRGTGELFF
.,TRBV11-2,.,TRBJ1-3,TGTGCCAGCAGCTCCGCCTACTCCCTCTCTGGAAACACCATATATTTT,CASSSAYSLSGNTIYF
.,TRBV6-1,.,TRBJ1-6,TGTGCCAGCAGTGAAGATGGGGGGTATAATTCACCCCTCCACTTT,CASSEDGGYNSPLHF
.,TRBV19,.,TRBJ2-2,TGTGCCAGTAGTAGAAGGGGTACCTTAACCGGGGAGCTGTTTTTT,CASSRRGTLTGELFF
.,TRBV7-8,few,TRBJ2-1,TGTGCCAGCAGCTTTGCGGAGACCTACAATGAGCAGTTCTTC,CASSFAETYNEQFF
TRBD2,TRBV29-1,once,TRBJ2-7,TGCAGCGTTGAGCCTAGCGGGAGTAGCGAGCAGTACTTC,CSVEPSGSSEQYF
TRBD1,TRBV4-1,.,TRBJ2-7,TGCGCCAGCAGCCAAGTCGATGGACAGGCCTCCTACGAGCAGTACTTC,CASSQVDGQASYEQYF
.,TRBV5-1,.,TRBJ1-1,TGCGCCAGCAGCTTAATATTGGGCAGGGGTATGAACACTGAAGCTTTCTTT,CASSLILGRGMNTEAFF
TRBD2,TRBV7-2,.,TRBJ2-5,TGTGCCAGCAGCTTAGCACTAGCGGGCCAAGAGACCCAGTACTTC,CASSLALAGQETQYF
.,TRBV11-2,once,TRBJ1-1,TGTGCCAGCAGCTTAATCGGGACATCGGAAGCTTTCTTT,CASSLIGTSEAFF
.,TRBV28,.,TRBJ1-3,TGTGCCAGCAGTTTGGGGGCAACACAGGGCTTCGCCATATATTTT,CASSLGATQGFAIYF
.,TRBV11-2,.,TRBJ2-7,TGTGCCAGCAGCCCACCGACGAACAGGGTAAAGCAGTACTTC,CASSPPTNRVKQYF
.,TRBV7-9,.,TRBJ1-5,TGTGCCAGCAGCTTACAAAGCAATCAGCCCCAGCATTTT,CASSLQSNQPQHF
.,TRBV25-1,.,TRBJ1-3,TGTGCCAGCAGTGGCCATAGAGGGCTGGAGGGAAACACCATATATTTT,CASSGHRGLEGNTIYF
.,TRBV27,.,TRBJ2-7,TGTGCCAGCCGGGAATTGGACGGAACCTACGAGCAGTACTTC,CASRELDGTYEQYF
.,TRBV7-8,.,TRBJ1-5,TGTGCCAGCAGCTCCGGGGGGGCTATTAGCAATCAGCCCCAGCATTTT,CASSSGGAISNQPQHF
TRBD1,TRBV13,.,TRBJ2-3,TGTGCCAGCAGCTTAACCGGGACAGGGGGCTTGGATACGCAGTATTTT,CASSLTGTGGLDTQYF
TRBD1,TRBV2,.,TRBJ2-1,TGTGCCAGCAGTGAAGTCAACAGGGGCCATGAGCAGTTCTTC,CASSEVNRGHEQFF
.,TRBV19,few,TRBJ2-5,TGTGCCAGTAGTATGTTACATACGCAGACCCAGTACTTC,CASSMLHTQTQYF
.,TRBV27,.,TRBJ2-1,TGTGCCAGCAGTGCGTCACGGGACACCACATACAATGAGCAGTTCTTC,CASSASRDTTYNEQFF
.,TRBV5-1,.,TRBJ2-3,TGCGCCAGCAGCCCCTCCCTTTCTGCAGATACGCAGTATTTT,CASSPSLSADTQYF
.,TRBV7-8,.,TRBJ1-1,TGTGCCAGCAGCTCCAGCGAGGCATTGAACACTGAAGCTTTCTTT,CASSSSEALNTEAFF
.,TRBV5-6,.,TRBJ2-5,TGTGCCAGCAGTGATCCGGGGGTGGAGACCCAGTACTTC,CASSDPGVETQYF
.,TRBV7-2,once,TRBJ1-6,TGTGCCAGCAGCTTAGAGTTTACAGGAAATTATAATTCACCCCTCCACTTT,CASSLEFTGNYNSPLHF
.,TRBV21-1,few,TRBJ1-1,TGTGCCAAGAAAACAGGGTTGGTTGGCATGAACACTGAAGCTTTCTTT,CAKKTGLVGMNTEAFF
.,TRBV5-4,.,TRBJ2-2,TGTGCCAGCAGCATGGGGGCGTCCGGGGAGCTGTTTTTT,CASSMGASGELFF
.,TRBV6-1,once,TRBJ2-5,TGTGCCAGCAGTGAGGTCAGCCAAGAGACCCAGTACTTC,CASSEVSQETQYF
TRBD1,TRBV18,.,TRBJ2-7,TGTGCCAGCTCACCCGGACAGGGGGAGTACGAGCAGTACTTC,CASSPGQGEYEQYF
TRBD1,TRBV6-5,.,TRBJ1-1,TGTGCCAGCAGTCGGACAGGGGGCACTGAAGCTTTCTTT,CASSRTGGTEAFF
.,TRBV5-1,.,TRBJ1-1,TGCGCCAGCAGCTTGGCCCCGGCCCAGGGAAGAACTGAAGCTTTCTTT,CASSLAPAQGRTEAFF
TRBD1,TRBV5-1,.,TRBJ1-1,TGCGCCAGCAGCTATGACAGGGGCGACACTGAAGCTTTCTTT,CASSYDRGDTEAFF
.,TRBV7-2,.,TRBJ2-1,TGTGCCAGCAGCCCTGGAGGGGGGGTTAAAGATGAGCAGTTCTTC,CASSPGGGVKDEQFF
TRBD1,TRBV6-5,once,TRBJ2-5,TGTGCCAGCAGCCCCGGGACAGGGGGAGAGACCCAGTACTTC,CASSPGTGGETQYF
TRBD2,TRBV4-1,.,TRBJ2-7,TGCGCCAGCAGACTGGTCGGACTAGGGGCCTACGAGCAGTACTTC,CASRLVGLGAYEQYF
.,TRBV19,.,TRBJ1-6,TGTGCCAGTAGTATTTTGACAGTGGCCTCACCCCTCCACTTT,CASSILTVASPLHF
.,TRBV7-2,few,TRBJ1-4,TGTGCCAGCAGCTTCGGGGTAGGGACTAATGAAAAACTGTTTTTT,CASSFGVGTNEKLFF
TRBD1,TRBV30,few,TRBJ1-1,TGTGCCTGGGGGACAGGGAGTAACACTGAAGCTTTCTTT,CAWGTGSNTEAFF
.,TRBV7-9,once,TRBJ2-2,TGTGCCAGCAGACTGCCTGATGTTACCGGGGAGCTGTTTTTT,CASRLPDVTGELFF
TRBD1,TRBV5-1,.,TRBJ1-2,TGCGCCAGCAGCTTCGGGACAGAGGTTCATGGCTACACCTTC,CASSFGTEVHGYTF
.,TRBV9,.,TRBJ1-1,TGTGCCAGCAGCGTAGTAGCCGAGGGGGGGCGCGGGGCTTTCTTT,CASSVVAEGGRGAFF
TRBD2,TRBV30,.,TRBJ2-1,TGTGCCTGGAGTGGCGGGACTAGCTCCTACAATGAGCAGTTCTTC,CAWSGGTSSYNEQFF